This T cell receptor beta chain was recovered during a study of cytomegalovirus exposure and HLA in healthy donors. The donors were members of the validation cohort comprising about 120 subjects, separate from the approximately 670-subject first cohort. The table came from immunoSEQ multiplex PCR; TCRdb's copy has only in-frame clones and leaves some out. The sample holds 120,000 to 150,000 clones, approximately 91% seen once. Of note for this clone: Its antigen remains unidentified.

Whole-study results and caveats: Reportedly, cytomegalovirus status was diagnosed with high sensitivity and specificity. Associated with cytomegalovirus, according to the listing, were approximately 160 TCR beta chains.

V shed 6 bases and J shed 6 bases, with 14 bases lying between them. Germline CDR1 and CDR2: SGHTA and FQGNSA. CDR3 length equals 13 residues. This clonotype was obtained from a man aged 18 to 30 in good health and CMV-seronegative. Sequencing was done on a sample of PBMCs. The chain employs TRBV7-2 and TRBJ2-5; a weak D match, TRBD2 (5 bases). In DNA form, the CDR3 reads TGTGCCAGCAGAAAGGCTAGCAGTCAGACCCAGTACTTC. Translated: CASRKASSQTQYF.